This T cell receptor beta chain was obtained from a study of Graves' ophthalmopathy and Graves' hyperthyroidism. Amplified material comprised TCR beta CDR3 regions derived from RNA transcripts. Following a first-round RT-PCR that used HTBI primers, a second-round multiplex PCR was carried out. TCRdb ran MiXCR on the multiplex PCR reads and lists one entry per CDR3 protein. The sample contains 900,000 to 1,200,000 distinct CDR3 sequences, about two fifths of which appear only once. Study-level results: A 13-signature model separated ophthalmopathy from stable hyperthyroidism, reaching around 88% sensitivity and roughly 84% specificity cross-validated. The model reached 70.59% sensitivity and roughly 72% specificity for predicting ophthalmopathy progression. A majority of expanded thyroid clonotypes exceeding 0.001 frequency were likewise present in blood.

Clinical symptoms and serum thyroxine were used for diagnosis; TRAb, thyroid ultrasound and orbital computed tomography were also relied on. About this clonotype itself: The target antigen is unknown.

Germline values: CDR1 SGHTS, CDR2 YDEGEE. This CDR3 is built from 17 residues. Deletions cut 4 bases from V and 5 bases from J, with 24 bases between. The chain combines TRBV5-8 with TRBJ1-1; unclear D gene. Sample: peripheral blood or thyroid tissue (not recorded which). The receptor's source is an adult man with Graves' hyperthyroidism. CDR3 coding DNA: TGTGCCAGCAGCCGTCGCGCGGAGTTTGGCCCGATGACTGAAGCTTTCTTT. This translates into CASSRRAEFGPMTEAFF.